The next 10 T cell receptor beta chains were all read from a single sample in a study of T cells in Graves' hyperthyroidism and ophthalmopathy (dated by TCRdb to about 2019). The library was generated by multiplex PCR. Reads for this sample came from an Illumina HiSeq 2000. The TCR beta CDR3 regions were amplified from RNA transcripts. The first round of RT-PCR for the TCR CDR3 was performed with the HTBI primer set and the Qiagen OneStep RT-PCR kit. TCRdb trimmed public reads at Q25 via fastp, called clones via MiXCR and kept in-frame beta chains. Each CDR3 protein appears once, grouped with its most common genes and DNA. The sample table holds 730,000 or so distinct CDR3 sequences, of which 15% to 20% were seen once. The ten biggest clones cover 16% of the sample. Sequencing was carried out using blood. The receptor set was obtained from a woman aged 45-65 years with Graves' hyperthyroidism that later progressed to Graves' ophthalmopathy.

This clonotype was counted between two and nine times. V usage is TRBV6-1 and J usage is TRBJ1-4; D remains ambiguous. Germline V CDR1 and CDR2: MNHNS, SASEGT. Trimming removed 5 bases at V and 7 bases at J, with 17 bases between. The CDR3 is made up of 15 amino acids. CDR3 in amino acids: CASSLEGPSGEKLFF. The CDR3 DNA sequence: TGTGCCAGCAGTCTAGAGGGTCCCTCGGGTGAAAAACTGTTTTTT.

The CDR3 DNA reads as TGTGCCAGCAGTCAAGGCCTGGGGGCTTCTGGCTACACCTTC. Translated: CASSQGLGASGYTF. The rearrangement joins TRBV6-2 or TRBV6-3 to TRBJ1-2; D is perhaps TRBD1 (6 bases). The CDR3 has 14 residues. Deletions cut 5 bases from V and 7 bases from J, with 17 bases between. The V gene's germline CDR1 is MNHEY and CDR2 SVGEGT.

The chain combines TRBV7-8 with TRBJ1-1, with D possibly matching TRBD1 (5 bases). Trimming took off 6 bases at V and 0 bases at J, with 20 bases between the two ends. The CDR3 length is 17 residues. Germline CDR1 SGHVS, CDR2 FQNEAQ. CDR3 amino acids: CASRSGGADVMNTEAFF. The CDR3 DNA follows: TGTGCCAGCAGATCTGGGGGTGCAGACGTCATGAACACTGAAGCTTTCTTT.

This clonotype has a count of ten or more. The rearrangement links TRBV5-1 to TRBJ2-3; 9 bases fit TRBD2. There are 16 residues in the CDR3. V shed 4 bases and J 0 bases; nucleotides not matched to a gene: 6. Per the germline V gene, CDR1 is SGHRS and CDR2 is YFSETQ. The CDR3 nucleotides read TGCGCCAGCAGCCAACTGACTAGCGGTAGCACAGATACGCAGTATTTT. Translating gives CASSQLTSGSTDTQYF.

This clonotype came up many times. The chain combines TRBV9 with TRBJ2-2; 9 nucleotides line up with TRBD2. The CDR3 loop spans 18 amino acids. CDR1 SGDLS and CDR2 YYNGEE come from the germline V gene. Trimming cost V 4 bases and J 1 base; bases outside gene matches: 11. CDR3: CASSSSLAGVMNTGELFF. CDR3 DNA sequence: TGTGCCAGCAGCTCGAGCTTAGCGGGGGTTATGAACACCGGGGAGCTGTTTTTT.

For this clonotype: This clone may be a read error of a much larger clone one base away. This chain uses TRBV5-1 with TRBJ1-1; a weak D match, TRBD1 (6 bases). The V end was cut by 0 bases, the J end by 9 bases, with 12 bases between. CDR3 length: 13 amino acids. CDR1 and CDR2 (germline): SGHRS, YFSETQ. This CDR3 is CASSLEGDGKAFF. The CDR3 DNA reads TGCGCCAGCAGCTTGGAGGGGGATGGTAAAGCTTTCTTT.

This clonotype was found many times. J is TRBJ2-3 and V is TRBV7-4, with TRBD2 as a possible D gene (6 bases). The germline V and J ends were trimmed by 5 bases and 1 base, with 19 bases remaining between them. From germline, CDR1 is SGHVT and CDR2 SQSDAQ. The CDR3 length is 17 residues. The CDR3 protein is CASSLLCGVQCTDTQYF. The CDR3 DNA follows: TGTGCCAGCAGCCTCCTATGCGGGGTACAGTGCACAGATACGCAGTATTTT.

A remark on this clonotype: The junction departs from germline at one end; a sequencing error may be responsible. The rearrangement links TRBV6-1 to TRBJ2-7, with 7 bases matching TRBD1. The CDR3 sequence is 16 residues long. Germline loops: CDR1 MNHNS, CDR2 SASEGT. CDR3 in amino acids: CAGSDFFTGETYEQYF. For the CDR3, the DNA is TGTGCCGGCAGTGATTTTTTCACAGGGGAGACCTACGAGCAGTACTTC.

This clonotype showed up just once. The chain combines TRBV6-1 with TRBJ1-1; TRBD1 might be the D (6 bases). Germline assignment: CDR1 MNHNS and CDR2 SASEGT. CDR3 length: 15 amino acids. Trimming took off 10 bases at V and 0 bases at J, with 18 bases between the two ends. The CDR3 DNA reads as TGTGCCACCCGGGTACAGGGCTCTATGAACACTGAAGCTTTCTTT. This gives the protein CATRVQGSMNTEAFF.

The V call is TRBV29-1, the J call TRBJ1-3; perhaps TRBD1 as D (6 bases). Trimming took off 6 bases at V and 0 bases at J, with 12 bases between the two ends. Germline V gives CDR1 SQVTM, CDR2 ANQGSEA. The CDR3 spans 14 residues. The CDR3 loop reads CSVTQGNSGNTIYF. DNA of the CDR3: TGCAGCGTAACCCAGGGGAACTCTGGAAACACCATATATTTT.